This TCR beta chain was identified in a study of T-cell reconstitution after alpha-beta-depleted transplantation in children. Unique molecular identifiers were used in preparing the TCRbeta library. TCRdb re-called the PCR reads with MiXCR, one entry per CDR3 protein. Counted here are hundreds of thousands of distinct CDR3 sequences, approximately 13% occurring once; the ten biggest clones make up around 2.2%. General observations from the study: One year post-transplant, T-cell counts and diversity were largely derived from T cells produced anew. Several hundred rapidly expanded clones from non-depleted graft cells reportedly supplied alpha-beta T cells about two months post-transplant. Some patients showed high day-60 TCRbeta diversity, which derived from surviving recipient T cells and thymic progenitors.

Turning to this clonotype: No antigen is known for it.

Sequences were derived from PBMCs, mostly from graft donor cells, sampled 360 days after TCRalphabeta/CD19-depleted stem cell transplant. The sequence was obtained from a male patient aged 10 to 17 who had a stem cell transplant for acute myeloid leukemia, so the T cells may come from the graft donor.

In DNA, the CDR3 is TGCAGCGTTGAAGAGCTAGCGGGAGTGTTCTACAATGAGCAGTTCTTC. Protein product: CSVEELAGVFYNEQFF. The rearrangement uses TRBV29-1 and TRBJ2-1; 10 nucleotides align to TRBD2. Germline CDR1 and CDR2: SQVTM and ANQGSEA. V was pared by 0 bases and J by 3 bases, with 5 bases of the junction left unmatched. This CDR3 comprises 16 residues.